A selection of T cell receptor beta chains follows, all from one sample in a study of T cells in Graves' hyperthyroidism and ophthalmopathy. TCRdb called the multiplex PCR reads again in MiXCR, with one record for every CDR3 protein. The sample lists about 350,000 distinct CDR3 sequences, about 18% occurring once. The specimen sequenced was blood. The receptors shown here come from a woman between 18 and 29 years old with Graves' hyperthyroidism. The CDR3 runs from the conserved cysteine through the conserved F or W. Fields, in order: D gene, clone size, J gene, V gene, CDR3 length, CDR3 DNA, CDR3 protein. The D gene is left open where the match is weak. A row's size may be missing; if present it is once, few, many or a size class.

NA	once	TRBJ1-5	TRBV19	14	TGTGCCAGTAGTTATAGGGAGGCCTGGCAGCCCCAGCATTTT	CASSYREAWQPQHF
NA	NA	TRBJ2-5	TRBV6-5	11	TGTGCCAGCAGTCTCGAAGGGACCCAGTACTTC	CASSLEGTQYF
NA	many	TRBJ1-2	TRBV27	15	TGTGCCAGCAGTCCGGACAGTTTTTCTAACTATGGCTACACCTTC	CASSPDSFSNYGYTF
TRBD1	many	TRBJ1-1	TRBV12-3/TRBV12-4	12	TGTGCCAGCCGGGACAGGTACACTGAAGCTTTCTTT	CASRDRYTEAFF
NA	many	TRBJ2-2	TRBV2	15	TGTGCCAGCAGTGAAGAAGAGGTGAACACCGGGGAGCTGTTTTTT	CASSEEEVNTGELFF
NA	many	TRBJ1-2	TRBV6-5	14	TGTGCCAGCAGTTTTGGACCCAACTTCTATGGCTACACCTTC	CASSFGPNFYGYTF
TRBD1	many	TRBJ1-1	TRBV20-1	13	TGCAGTGCGCGGACAGGGCATGGGACTGAAGCTTTCTTT	CSARTGHGTEAFF
TRBD1	NA	TRBJ1-2	TRBV5-1	16	TGCGCCAGCAGCTTGGGGGTCGGGGACAGCAACTATGGCTACACCTTC	CASSLGVGDSNYGYTF
TRBD2	many	TRBJ2-7	TRBV11-2	17	TGTGCCAGCAGCGCCGTCCGGACTAGCGGGGAACCCTACGAGCAGTACTTC	CASSAVRTSGEPYEQYF
NA	many	TRBJ1-1	TRBV12-3/TRBV12-4	13	TGTGCCAGCAGTTTGTCAGGGCTTACTGAAGCTTTCTTT	CASSLSGLTEAFF
NA	NA	TRBJ2-5	TRBV5-1	14	TGCGCCAGCAGCTTGACCGGGGGAGAGGAGACCCAGTACTTC	CASSLTGGEETQYF
TRBD2	many	TRBJ2-7	TRBV20-1	14	TGCAGTGCTTCCAGCGGGGGTGAGTTCTACGAGCAGTACTTC	CSASSGGEFYEQYF
NA	many	TRBJ1-2	TRBV10-3	14	TGTGCCATCAGCTCCCCGGGGGTGGACTATGGCTACACCTTC	CAISSPGVDYGYTF
NA	many	TRBJ2-7	TRBV20-1	10	TGCAGTGCTAGCGACTACGAGCAGTACTTC	CSASDYEQYF
NA	NA	TRBJ2-7	TRBV19	15	TGTGCCAGTAGTCCCCGGGTCATGAGCTCCTACGAGCAGTACTTC	CASSPRVMSSYEQYF
NA	NA	TRBJ1-3	TRBV9	15	TGTGCCAGCAGCGTAGAAGAAAGAGGATTGAACACCATATATTTT	CASSVEERGLNTIYF
TRBD2	many	TRBJ2-2	TRBV2	14	TGTGCCAGCAAGGGGACTAGCAACACCGGGGAGCTGTTTTTT	CASKGTSNTGELFF
NA	many	TRBJ2-7	TRBV20-1	11	TGCAGTGCCGGGCGGGGCCACGAGCAGTACTTC	CSAGRGHEQYF
NA	many	TRBJ2-2	TRBV20-1	13	TGCAGCTTGGGGCATACCAAGGGCGGGGAGCTGTTTTTT	CSLGHTKGGELFF
NA	many	TRBJ2-7	TRBV27	13	TGTGCCAGCAGTTTTGGGGGGGCGGGCGAGCAGTACTTC	CASSFGGAGEQYF
NA	few	TRBJ1-1	TRBV3-1	14	TGTGCCAGCAGCACCCCGGTGAGGGGGAATGAAGCTTTCTTT	CASSTPVRGNEAFF
NA	many	TRBJ2-7	TRBV19	14	TGTGCCAGTAGTCTGGCCCATGGATTCTACGAGCAGTACTTC	CASSLAHGFYEQYF